This entry describes one T cell receptor (beta chain). Its antigen remains unknown. The entry originates in a study of post-analysis software for immune sequencing data. CDR3 length: 13 amino acids. Germline loops: CDR1 DFQATT, CDR2 SNEGSKA (reference sequence). Trimming took off 8 bases at V and 7 bases at J, with 15 bases between the two ends. Study outcomes and limitations: F-measure co-clustering was strong for batch-matched samples. With TRBV5-6, TRBV5-1 and TRBV20-1 included, about 5 TRBV segments were more frequent in patients than in controls.

cDNA libraries of TCR beta carried unique molecular identifiers. TCRdb re-called the PCR reads through MiXCR, storing one row per CDR3 protein. The top ten hold over 10% of the sample, which has over 300,000 distinct CDR3 sequences, less than 40% seen once. The source material was blood. The chain couples TRBV20-1 to TRBJ1-6; D is unclear. The receptor's source is a girl aged 5-17 years with multiple sclerosis. This CDR3 is CSSLWEKNSPLHF. CDR3 DNA: TGCAGTTCCCTATGGGAGAAGAATTCACCCCTCCACTTT.